These 25 T cell receptor beta chains were all obtained from the same sample, sequenced in a study of PD-L1 blockade in urothelial cancer. The method was immunoSEQ multiplex PCR; TCRdb's version includes in-frame clones alone and lacks a portion of them. This sample has approximately 100,000 clones, with roughly 84% found just once. Source: PBMCs, taken around atezolizumab (anti-PD-L1) treatment. Receptors originate from a middle-aged man with urothelial cancer.

The chain combines TRBV9 with TRBJ2-3; D perhaps matches TRBD1 (5 bases). CDR3 length: 15 amino acids. Germline CDR1 SGDLS, CDR2 YYNGEE. The V end lost 0 bases, the J end lost 2 bases, and 10 bases lay between the germline ends. The CDR3: CASSVALGLTDTQYF. CDR3 nucleotides: TGTGCCAGCAGCGTAGCGTTGGGGCTCACAGATACGCAGTATTTT. The full variable domain, completed using reference TRBV9 and TRBJ2-3, is DSGVTQTPKHLITATGQRVTLRCSPRSGDLSVYWYQQSLDQGLQFLIQYYNGEERAKGNILERFSAQQFPDLHSELNLSSLELGDSALYFCASSVALGLTDTQYFGPGTRLTVL.

The DNA of the CDR3 is TGTGCCAGCAATCAGGGTCCCCACAATGAGCAGTTCTTC. This sequence encodes CASNQGPHNEQFF. The chain joins TRBV28 to TRBJ2-1; possible D gene TRBD1, 5 bases. Germline V lookup: CDR1 MDHEN, CDR2 SYDVKM. V lost 7 bases, J lost 5 bases, and 12 bases lay in between. This CDR3 is 13 amino acids long.

The rearrangement links TRBV6-6 to TRBJ2-5; 9 nucleotides align to TRBD2. The germline V gene encodes CDR1 MNHNY and CDR2 SVGAGI (reference sequence). The trim removed 6 bases at V and 5 bases at J, leaving 7 bases unmatched. This CDR3 is built from 14 residues. The CDR3 protein is CASSLGTSFETQYF. The CDR3 DNA reads TGTGCCAGCAGCCTGGGGACTAGCTTCGAGACCCAGTACTTC.

The rearrangement joins TRBV19 to TRBJ1-3, with D uncertain. Germline loops: CDR1 LNHDA, CDR2 SQIVND (reference sequence). The CDR3 covers 14 residues. Trimming took off 5 bases at V and 0 bases at J, with 8 bases between the two ends. The CDR3 nucleotides read TGTGCCAGTAGTCGCGGGGACTCTGGAAACACCATATATTTT. Translated: CASSRGDSGNTIYF. The full variable domain, with the rest looked up from reference TRBV19 and TRBJ1-3, is DGGITQSPKYLFRKEGQNVTLSCEQNLNHDAMYWYRQDPGQGLRLIYYSQIVNDFQKGDIAEGYSVSREKKESFPLTVTSAQKNPTAFYLCASSRGDSGNTIYFGEGSWLTVV.

The chain joins TRBV19 to TRBJ2-2; 8 positions agree with TRBD1. The CDR3 is made up of 16 amino acids. The V segment lost 3 bases and the J segment 1 base; nucleotides outside the gene matches: 4. Looked up from germline, CDR1 is LNHDA and CDR2 is SQIVND (reference sequence). CDR3 amino acids: CASSMDRVGNTGELFF. The CDR3 region has the DNA TGTGCCAGTAGTATGGACAGGGTCGGGAACACCGGGGAGCTGTTTTTT. Looking up the rest from reference TRBV19 and TRBJ2-2 gives the full variable domain: DGGITQSPKYLFRKEGQNVTLSCEQNLNHDAMYWYRQDPGQGLRLIYYSQIVNDFQKGDIAEGYSVSREKKESFPLTVTSAQKNPTAFYLCASSMDRVGNTGELFFGEGSRLTVL.

The rearrangement joins TRBV7-3 to TRBJ2-7, with TRBD2 as a possible D gene (6 bases). Looked up from germline, CDR1 is SGHTA and CDR2 is FQGTGA. This CDR3 region has 15 residues. V lost 5 bases, J lost 4 bases, and 18 bases lay in between. CDR3 coding DNA: TGTGCCAGCAGCGGGGGGACTGGCCAGGCTTACGAGCAGTACTTC. It specifies CASSGGTGQAYEQYF.

CDR3 nucleotide sequence: TGTGCCAGCAGCTTCGGACAGGGGGACTATGGCTACACCTTC. Translating gives CASSFGQGDYGYTF. This sequence joins TRBV7-2 and TRBJ1-2, with TRBD1 matching over 10 bases. This CDR3 is built from 14 residues. V lost 3 bases to trimming and J lost 3 bases; unmatched junction nucleotides: 1. Germline lookup yields CDR1 SGHTA and CDR2 FQGNSA.

The rearrangement links TRBV7-3 to TRBJ1-6; TRBD1 matches 7 bases. The CDR3 length is 14 residues. Germline CDR1 SGHTA, CDR2 FQGTGA. V trimming: 4 bases; J trimming: 6 bases; junction bases outside the gene matches: 3. The CDR3 reads CASSSGQINSPLHF. In DNA, the CDR3 is TGTGCCAGCAGCTCGGGACAGATTAATTCACCCCTCCACTTT.

The chain employs TRBV6-6 and TRBJ2-7; D possibly corresponds to TRBD1 (6 bases). V was shortened by 7 bases and J by 2 bases, with 21 bases between the two germline ends. The germline gives CDR1 MNHNY, CDR2 SVGAGI (reference sequence). The CDR3 consists of 16 residues. CDR3 DNA sequence: TGTGCCAGCACCCTCGAGGTCGGTGCAGGGGCCTACGAGCAGTACTTC. This codes for CASTLEVGAGAYEQYF.

The V and J genes are TRBV18 and TRBJ2-4, with 10 bases aligning to TRBD1. The CDR3 loop spans 16 amino acids. Germline CDR1 and CDR2: KGHSH and LQKENI. V gave up 3 bases and J gave up 8 bases; unmatched junction bases: 10. The DNA for the CDR3 is TGTGCCAGCTCACCTCGGGACAGGGGCTTTTTGGACATTCAGTACTTC. Residues: CASSPRDRGFLDIQYF.

The rearrangement links TRBV7-9 to TRBJ1-1; 7 nucleotides line up with TRBD1. J gave up 0 bases and V 5 bases, and 3 bases lay outside the gene matches. The CDR3 runs 14 residues. Germline V gene data show CDR1 as SEHNR and CDR2 as FQNEAQ (reference sequence). The CDR3 bases are TGTGCCAGCAGCCAAGACAGGGTGAACACTGAAGCTTTCTTT. Translated, it gives CASSQDRVNTEAFF.

The rearrangement links TRBV13 to TRBJ1-2; the match to TRBD1 covers 7 bases. V was clipped by 10 bases and J by 0 bases; unmatched bases: 8. The CDR3 contains 14 residues. The germline gives CDR1 PRHDT, CDR2 FYEKMQ (reference sequence). The CDR3 sequence: CATDREPSNYGYTF. CDR3 DNA sequence: TGTGCCACCGACAGGGAACCCTCTAACTATGGCTACACCTTC.

The chain employs TRBV9 and TRBJ2-1; 13 positions match TRBD2. Germline V gives CDR1 SGDLS, CDR2 YYNGEE. The CDR3 length is 15 residues. The ends lost 0 bases at V and 9 bases at J; junction bases unmatched: 3. CDR3 region: CASSVGLAGGSEQFF. The DNA of the CDR3 is TGTGCCAGCAGCGTAGGACTAGCGGGAGGTAGTGAGCAGTTCTTC.

The chain links TRBV9 to TRBJ2-3; TRBD2 agrees at 8 bases. The V segment lost 0 bases and the J segment 7 bases; nucleotides outside the gene matches: 7. Germline V lookup: CDR1 SGDLS, CDR2 YYNGEE. The CDR3 sequence is 15 residues long. The CDR3 DNA reads as TGTGCCAGCAGCGTAGGGGGACTAGGGTCGAATACGCAGTATTTT. Protein sequence: CASSVGGLGSNTQYF.

The rearrangement links TRBV6-1 to TRBJ1-5, with 9 bases matching TRBD1. J lost 1 base, V lost 7 bases, and 5 bases had no gene match. CDR1 is MNHNS and CDR2 is SASEGT in the germline V gene. The CDR3 is 15 amino acids. The CDR3: CASTSGTGSNQPQHF. In DNA, the CDR3 is TGTGCCAGCACCTCCGGGACAGGGAGCAATCAGCCCCAGCATTTT.

This sequence joins TRBV19 and TRBJ2-1; D may be TRBD1 (5 bases). This CDR3 has 15 residues. Germline V lookup: CDR1 LNHDA, CDR2 SQIVND (reference sequence). Trimming pared 7 bases from V and 0 bases from J, leaving 13 bases between. CDR3 loop: CASTSGSSSYNEQFF. The CDR3 DNA sequence: TGTGCCAGTACCTCAGGGTCGAGCTCCTACAATGAGCAGTTCTTC.

This chain joins TRBV5-1 and TRBJ2-2; 14 nucleotides agree with TRBD2. V was pared by 4 bases and J by 6 bases, with 8 bases of the junction left unmatched. Germline V CDR1 and CDR2: SGHRS, YFSETQ. This CDR3 spans 17 amino acids. The CDR3 loop is CASSAEPGLAGAGELFF. As DNA, the CDR3 is TGCGCCAGCAGCGCCGAACCGGGACTAGCGGGAGCCGGGGAGCTGTTTTTT.

The chain recombines TRBV2 with TRBJ2-3; 7 bases match TRBD1. CDR3 length: 15 residues. Germline lookup yields CDR1 SNHLY and CDR2 FYNNEI. The ends lost 4 bases at V and 2 bases at J; junction bases unmatched: 6. CDR3 in amino acids: CASSADRVSTDTQYF. The CDR3 DNA is TGTGCCAGCAGTGCTGACAGGGTATCCACAGATACGCAGTATTTT.

The chain is built from TRBV28 and TRBJ2-7, with 7 bases identical to TRBD2. The germline V gene has CDR1 MDHEN and CDR2 SYDVKM. This CDR3 spans 15 amino acids. V trimming: 2 bases; J trimming: 0 bases; junction bases outside the gene matches: 4. The CDR3 bases are TGTGCCAGCAGTTTAGGAGCGGGACCCTCCTACGAGCAGTACTTC. The encoded protein is CASSLGAGPSYEQYF.

The rearrangement links TRBV5-1 to TRBJ2-7, with 7 bases identical to TRBD1. Per the germline V gene, CDR1 is SGHRS and CDR2 is YFSETQ. This CDR3 has 18 amino acids. Unmatched junction bases numbered 12, after V lost 0 bases and J lost 0 bases. In DNA, the CDR3 is TGCGCCAGCAGCTTGGCGACAGGGCTGCCAAGGAACTCCTACGAGCAGTACTTC. Amino acids: CASSLATGLPRNSYEQYF.

The chain combines TRBV19 with TRBJ2-6; D uncertain. V was cut by 6 bases and J by 4 bases, with 13 bases left in between. The V gene's germline CDR1 is LNHDA and CDR2 SQIVND (reference sequence). This CDR3 is 15 amino acids long. Here the CDR3 reads CASSTRRYGANVLTF. Written as DNA, the CDR3 is TGTGCCAGTAGCACCCGGAGATACGGGGCCAACGTCCTGACTTTC.

The chain has TRBV7-6 and TRBJ2-3; 7 bases line up with TRBD1. Germline values: CDR1 SGHVS, CDR2 FNYEAQ. The CDR3 totals 16 residues. The V and J ends lost 5 bases and 3 bases, in that order; junction bases with no gene match: 11. CDR3 sequence (DNA): TGTGCCAGCAGCGCCACAGGGGCGAAGAAGACAGATACGCAGTATTTT. Protein: CASSATGAKKTDTQYF.

This chain links TRBV2 with TRBJ2-5, with unresolved D. The germline V gene has CDR1 SNHLY and CDR2 FYNNEI. The CDR3 has 14 residues. V lost 2 bases, J lost 5 bases, and 12 bases lay in between. CDR3 sequence (DNA): TGTGCCAGCAGTGAACAGTCATTCCGCGAGACCCAGTACTTC. Translation: CASSEQSFRETQYF.

The chain is built from TRBV9 and TRBJ2-4; 9 bases are shared with TRBD1. J lost 0 bases, V lost 3 bases, and 4 bases had no gene match. Germline lookup yields CDR1 SGDLS and CDR2 YYNGEE. The CDR3 extends over 16 amino acids. The CDR3 loop reads CASSAGTGSAKNIQYF. The CDR3 DNA reads as TGTGCCAGCAGCGCCGGGACAGGGTCAGCCAAAAACATTCAGTACTTC. Using reference TRBV9 and TRBJ2-4 for the parts outside the CDR3, the full variable domain is DSGVTQTPKHLITATGQRVTLRCSPRSGDLSVYWYQQSLDQGLQFLIQYYNGEERAKGNILERFSAQQFPDLHSELNLSSLELGDSALYFCASSAGTGSAKNIQYFGAGTRLSVL.

The chain is built from TRBV11-2 and TRBJ2-4; no reliable D call. CDR3 length: 15 amino acids. The V and J ends lost 3 bases and 5 bases respectively, with 14 bases between them. Germline assignment: CDR1 SGHAT and CDR2 FQNNGV. The CDR3 here is CASSFGSGRQNIQYF. DNA for the CDR3: TGTGCCAGCAGCTTCGGTTCAGGTCGGCAAAACATTCAGTACTTC.